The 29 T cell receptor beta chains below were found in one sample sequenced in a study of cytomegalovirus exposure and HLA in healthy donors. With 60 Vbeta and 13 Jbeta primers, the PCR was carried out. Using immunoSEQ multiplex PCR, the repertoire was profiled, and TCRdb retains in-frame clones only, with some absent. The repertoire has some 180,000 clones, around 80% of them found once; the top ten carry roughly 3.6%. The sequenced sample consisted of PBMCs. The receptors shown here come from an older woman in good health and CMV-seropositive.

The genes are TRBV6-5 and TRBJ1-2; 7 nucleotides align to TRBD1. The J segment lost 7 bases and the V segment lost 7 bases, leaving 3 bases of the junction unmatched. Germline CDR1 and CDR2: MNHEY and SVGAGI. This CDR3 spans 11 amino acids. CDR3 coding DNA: TGTGCCAGCAAGAGGGGGCTTGGCTACACCTTC. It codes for CASKRGLGYTF.

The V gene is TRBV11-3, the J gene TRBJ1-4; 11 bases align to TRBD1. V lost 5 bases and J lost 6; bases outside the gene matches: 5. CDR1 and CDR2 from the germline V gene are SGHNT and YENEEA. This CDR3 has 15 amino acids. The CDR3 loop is CASSPGTGGDEKLFF. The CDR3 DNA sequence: TGTGCCAGCAGCCCCGGGACAGGGGGAGATGAAAAACTGTTTTTT. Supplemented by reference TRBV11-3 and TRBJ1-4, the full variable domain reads EAGVVQSPRYKIIEKKQPVAFWCNPISGHNTLYWYLQNLGQGPELLIRYENEEAVDDSQLPKDRFSAERLKGVDSTLKIQPAELGDSAVYLCASSPGTGGDEKLFFGSGTQLSVL.

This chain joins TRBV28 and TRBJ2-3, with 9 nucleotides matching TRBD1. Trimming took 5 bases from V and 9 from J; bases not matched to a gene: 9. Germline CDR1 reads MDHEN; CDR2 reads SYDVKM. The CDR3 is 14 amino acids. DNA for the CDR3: TGTGCCAGCAGTCCCGGACAGGGGAGGGGCACGCAGTATTTT. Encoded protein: CASSPGQGRGTQYF.

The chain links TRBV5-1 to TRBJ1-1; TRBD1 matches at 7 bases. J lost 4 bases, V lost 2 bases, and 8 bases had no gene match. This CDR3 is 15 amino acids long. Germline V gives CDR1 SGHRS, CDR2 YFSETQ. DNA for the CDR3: TGCGCCAGCAGCTTAACAGGGGTTAAAGGCACTGAAGCTTTCTTT. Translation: CASSLTGVKGTEAFF. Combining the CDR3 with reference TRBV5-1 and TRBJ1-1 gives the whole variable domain KAGVTQTPRYLIKTRGQQVTLSCSPISGHRSVSWYQQTPGQGLQFLFEYFSETQRNKGNFPGRFSGRQFSNSRSEMNVSTLELGDSALYLCASSLTGVKGTEAFFGQGTRLTVV.

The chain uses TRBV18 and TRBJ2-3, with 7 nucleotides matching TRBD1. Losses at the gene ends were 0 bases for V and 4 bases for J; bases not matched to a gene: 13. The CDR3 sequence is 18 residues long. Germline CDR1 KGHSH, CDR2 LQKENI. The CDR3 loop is CASSPPRVPGGSSDTQYF. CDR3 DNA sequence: TGTGCCAGCTCACCACCGCGGGTCCCAGGGGGATCATCAGATACGCAGTATTTT.

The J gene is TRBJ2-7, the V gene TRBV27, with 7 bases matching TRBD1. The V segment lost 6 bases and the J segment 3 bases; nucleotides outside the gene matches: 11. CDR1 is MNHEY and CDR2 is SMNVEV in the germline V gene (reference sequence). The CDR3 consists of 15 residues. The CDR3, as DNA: TGTGCCAGCAGCTCGTACAGGGGTGGTGGCTACGAGCAGTACTTC. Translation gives CASSSYRGGGYEQYF.

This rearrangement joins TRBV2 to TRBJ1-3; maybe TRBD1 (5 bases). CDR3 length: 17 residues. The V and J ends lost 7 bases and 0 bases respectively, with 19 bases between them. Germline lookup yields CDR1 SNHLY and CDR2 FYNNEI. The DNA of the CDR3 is TGTGCCAGCATATCGAAGGGGCGCACACTCTCTGGAAACACCATATATTTT. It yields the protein CASISKGRTLSGNTIYF.

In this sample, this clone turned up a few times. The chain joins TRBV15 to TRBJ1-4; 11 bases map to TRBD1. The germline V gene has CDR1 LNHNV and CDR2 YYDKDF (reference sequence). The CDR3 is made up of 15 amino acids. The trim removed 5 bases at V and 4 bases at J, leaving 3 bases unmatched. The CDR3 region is CATSGQGAGNEKLFF. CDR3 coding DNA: TGTGCCACCAGCGGACAGGGGGCCGGTAATGAAAAACTGTTTTTT.

The CDR3 here is CAWSPRGTSGHNEQFF. The CDR3, as DNA: TGTGCCTGGAGTCCCCGCGGGACTAGCGGCCACAATGAGCAGTTCTTC. The gene calls are TRBV30 and TRBJ2-1; TRBD2 aligns across 11 bases. Germline assignment: CDR1 GTSNPN and CDR2 SVGIG (reference sequence). After removal of 2 bases from V and 5 bases from J, the junction contained 8 bases not matched to a gene. The CDR3 has 16 residues.

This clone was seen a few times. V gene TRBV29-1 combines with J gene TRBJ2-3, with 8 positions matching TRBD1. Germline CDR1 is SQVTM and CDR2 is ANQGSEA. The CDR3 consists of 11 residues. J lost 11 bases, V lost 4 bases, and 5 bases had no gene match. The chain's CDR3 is CSVVGQGWQYF. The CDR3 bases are TGCAGCGTTGTCGGACAGGGCTGGCAGTATTTT.

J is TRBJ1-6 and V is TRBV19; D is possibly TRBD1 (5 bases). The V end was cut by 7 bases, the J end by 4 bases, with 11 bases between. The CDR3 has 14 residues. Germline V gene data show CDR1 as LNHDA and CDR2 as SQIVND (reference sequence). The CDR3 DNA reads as TGTGCCAGTAACCCGGGACTGTATAATTCACCCCTCCACTTT. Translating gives CASNPGLYNSPLHF.

The CDR3 coding sequence is TGTGCCAGCAGTGCGAGACAGGGGGCATCAGATACGCAGTATTTT. Its translation: CASSARQGASDTQYF. The chain combines TRBV6-1 with TRBJ2-3, with TRBD1 matching 10 bases. With V trimmed by 4 bases and J by 4 bases, 5 bases remained unmatched. CDR3 size: 15 residues. Germline V gene lookup returns CDR1 MNHNS and CDR2 SASEGT.

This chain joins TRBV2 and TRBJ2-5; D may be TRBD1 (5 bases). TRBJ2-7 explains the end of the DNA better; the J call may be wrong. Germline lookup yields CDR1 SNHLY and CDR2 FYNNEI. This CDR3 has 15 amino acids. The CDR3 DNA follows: TGTGCCAGCAGTGAAGCAGGGGCCCTCTCCTACGAGCAGTACTTC. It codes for CASSEAGALSYEQYF.

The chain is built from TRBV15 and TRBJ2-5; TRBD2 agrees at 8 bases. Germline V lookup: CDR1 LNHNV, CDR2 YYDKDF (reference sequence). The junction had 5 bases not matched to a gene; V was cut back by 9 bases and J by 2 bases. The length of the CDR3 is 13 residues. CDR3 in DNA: TGTGCCACTCGGCGGGAGGCTCAAGAGACCCAGTACTTC. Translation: CATRREAQETQYF.

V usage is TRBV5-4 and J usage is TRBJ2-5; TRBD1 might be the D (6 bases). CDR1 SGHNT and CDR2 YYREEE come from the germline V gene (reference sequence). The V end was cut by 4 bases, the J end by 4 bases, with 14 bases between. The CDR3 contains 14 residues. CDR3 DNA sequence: TGTGCCAGCAGCCGGACAGATGGGCCAGAGACCCAGTACTTC. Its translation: CASSRTDGPETQYF.

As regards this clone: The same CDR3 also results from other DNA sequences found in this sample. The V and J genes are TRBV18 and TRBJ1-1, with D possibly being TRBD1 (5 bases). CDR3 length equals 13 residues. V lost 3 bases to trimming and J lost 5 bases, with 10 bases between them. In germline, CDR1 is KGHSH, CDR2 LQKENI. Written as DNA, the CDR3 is TGTGCCAGCTCACCCCCTGGGGGGACTGAAGCTTTCTTT. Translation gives CASSPPGGTEAFF.

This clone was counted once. As DNA, the CDR3 is TGTGCCAGCAGCTTATCCCTAGCGGACACCTACAATGAGCAGTTCTTC. The encoded protein is CASSLSLADTYNEQFF. The V gene is TRBV7-9, the J gene TRBJ2-1; 7 nucleotides align to TRBD2. With 2 bases clipped from V and 2 bases from J, the junction kept 6 bases outside the gene matches. CDR3 length: 16 amino acids. CDR1 and CDR2 from the germline V gene are SEHNR and FQNEAQ (reference sequence). Drawing the rest from reference TRBV7-9 and TRBJ2-1, the complete variable domain is DTGVSQNPRHKITKRGQNVTFRCDPISEHNRLYWYRQTLGQGPEFLTYFQNEAQLEKSRLLSDRFSAERPKGSFSTLEIQRTEQGDSAMYLCASSLSLADTYNEQFFGPGTRLTVL.

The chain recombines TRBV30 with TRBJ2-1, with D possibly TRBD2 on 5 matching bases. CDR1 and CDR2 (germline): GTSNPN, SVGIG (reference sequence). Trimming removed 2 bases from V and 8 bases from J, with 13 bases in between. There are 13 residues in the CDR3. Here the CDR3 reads CAWSPLVGYEQFF. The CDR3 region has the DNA TGTGCCTGGAGTCCACTAGTAGGGTATGAGCAGTTCTTC.

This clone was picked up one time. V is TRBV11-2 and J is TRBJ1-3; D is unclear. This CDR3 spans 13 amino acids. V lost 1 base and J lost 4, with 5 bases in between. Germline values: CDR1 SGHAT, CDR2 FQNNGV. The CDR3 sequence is CASSLGAGNTIYF. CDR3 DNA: TGTGCCAGCAGCTTAGGAGCAGGAAACACCATATATTTT.

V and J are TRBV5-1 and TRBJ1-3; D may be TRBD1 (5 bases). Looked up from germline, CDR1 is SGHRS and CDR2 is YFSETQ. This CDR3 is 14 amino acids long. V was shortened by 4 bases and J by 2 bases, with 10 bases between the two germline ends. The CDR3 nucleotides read TGCGCCAGCAGCCTAACAGGCACTGGAAACACCATATATTTT. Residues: CASSLTGTGNTIYF.

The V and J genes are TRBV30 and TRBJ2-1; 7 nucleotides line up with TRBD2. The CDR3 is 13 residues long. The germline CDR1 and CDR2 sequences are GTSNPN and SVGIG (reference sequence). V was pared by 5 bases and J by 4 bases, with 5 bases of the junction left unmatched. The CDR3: CAWGAGTYNEQFF. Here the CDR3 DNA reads TGTGCCTGGGGAGCGGGAACTTACAATGAGCAGTTCTTC. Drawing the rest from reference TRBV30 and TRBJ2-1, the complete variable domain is SQTIHQWPATLVQPVGSPLSLECTVEGTSNPNLYWYRQAAGRGLQLLFYSVGIGQISSEVPQNLSASRPQDRQFILSSKKLLLSDSGFYLCAWGAGTYNEQFFGPGTRLTVL.

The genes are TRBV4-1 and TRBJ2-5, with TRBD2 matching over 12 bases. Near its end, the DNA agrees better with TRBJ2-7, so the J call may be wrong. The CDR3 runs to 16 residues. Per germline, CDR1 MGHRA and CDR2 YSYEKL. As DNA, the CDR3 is TGCGCCAGCAGCCAAGCTAGCGGGGGGGCCTTTTACGAGCAGTACTTC. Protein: CASSQASGGAFYEQYF.

CDR3 sequence: CASSFDRTNEKLFF. The CDR3, as DNA: TGTGCCAGCAGTTTCGACAGGACTAATGAAAAACTGTTTTTT. The chain recombines TRBV27 with TRBJ1-4; weak D call: TRBD1 (6 bases). Germline V gene lookup returns CDR1 MNHEY and CDR2 SMNVEV (reference sequence). The CDR3 is 14 residues long. Trimming removed 3 bases from V and 2 bases from J, with 7 bases in between.

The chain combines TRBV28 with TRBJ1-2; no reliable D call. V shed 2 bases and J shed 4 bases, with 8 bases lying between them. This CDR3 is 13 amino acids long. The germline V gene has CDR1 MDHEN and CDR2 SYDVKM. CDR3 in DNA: TGTGCCAGCAGTTTAGAGGTTACCTATGGCTACACCTTC. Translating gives CASSLEVTYGYTF.

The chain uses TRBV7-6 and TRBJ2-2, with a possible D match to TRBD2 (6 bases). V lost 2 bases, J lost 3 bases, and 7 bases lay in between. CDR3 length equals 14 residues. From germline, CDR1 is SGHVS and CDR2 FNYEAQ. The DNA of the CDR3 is TGTGCCAGCAGCTTAACGGGAGACACCGGGGAGCTGTTTTTT. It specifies CASSLTGDTGELFF.

CDR3 coding DNA: TGCGCCAGCCGGGACTACACAGATACGCAGTATTTT. Its protein is CASRDYTDTQYF. The chain joins TRBV5-1 to TRBJ2-3, with 7 bases that match TRBD2. Germline CDR1 and CDR2: SGHRS and YFSETQ. The CDR3 length is 12 residues. The ends lost 7 bases at V and 2 bases at J; junction bases unmatched: 1.

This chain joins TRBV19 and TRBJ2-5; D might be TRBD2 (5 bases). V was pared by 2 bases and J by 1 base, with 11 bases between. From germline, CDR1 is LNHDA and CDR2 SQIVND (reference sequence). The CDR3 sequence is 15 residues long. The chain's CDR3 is CASSIFRGPQETQYF. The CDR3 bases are TGTGCCAGTAGTATATTCCGGGGTCCCCAAGAGACCCAGTACTTC.

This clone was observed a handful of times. The CDR3 loop is CASSLGQAHTEAFF. The CDR3, as DNA: TGTGCCAGCAGCTTGGGACAGGCGCACACTGAAGCTTTCTTT. The chain couples TRBV5-6 to TRBJ1-1, with D possibly matching TRBD1 (6 bases). Trimming removed 0 bases at V and 3 bases at J, with 9 bases between. The CDR3 length is 14 residues. Germline CDR1 SGHDT, CDR2 YYEEEE.

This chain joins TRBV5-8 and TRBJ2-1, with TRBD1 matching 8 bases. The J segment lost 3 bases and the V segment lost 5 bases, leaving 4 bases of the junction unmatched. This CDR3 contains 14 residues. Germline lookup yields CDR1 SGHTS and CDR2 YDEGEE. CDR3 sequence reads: CASSHGQGYNEQFF. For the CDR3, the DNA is TGTGCCAGCAGTCATGGACAGGGCTACAATGAGCAGTTCTTC.